This TCR beta chain was identified in a study of CD8+ T cells in alopecia areata. Indicated treatment: oral pan-JAK inhibitor, 5-10 mg twice daily. TCR sequencing used cDNA made by reverse transcription of extracted RNA. Data came from immunoSEQ multiplex PCR; TCRdb stores just in-frame clones and leaves some out. This sample yields about 200,000 clones, of which 30% to 40% are seen a single time; roughly 0.45% belongs to the top ten. The CDR3 extends over 13 amino acids. Trimming shortened V by 3 bases and J by 4 bases, and 9 bases separated the two germline ends. Germline CDR1 and CDR2: MNHEY and SVGAGI.

Sequencing used CD4+ T cells sorted from blood, obtained at approximately week 30, from a patient treated with tofacitinib. This chain joins TRBV6-5 and TRBJ1-2; D is undetermined. This clonotype was sampled from a human donor with alopecia areata. CDR3 amino acids: CASSYGTTYGYTF. The CDR3 DNA sequence: TGTGCCAGCAGTTATGGCACAACCTATGGCTACACCTTC.